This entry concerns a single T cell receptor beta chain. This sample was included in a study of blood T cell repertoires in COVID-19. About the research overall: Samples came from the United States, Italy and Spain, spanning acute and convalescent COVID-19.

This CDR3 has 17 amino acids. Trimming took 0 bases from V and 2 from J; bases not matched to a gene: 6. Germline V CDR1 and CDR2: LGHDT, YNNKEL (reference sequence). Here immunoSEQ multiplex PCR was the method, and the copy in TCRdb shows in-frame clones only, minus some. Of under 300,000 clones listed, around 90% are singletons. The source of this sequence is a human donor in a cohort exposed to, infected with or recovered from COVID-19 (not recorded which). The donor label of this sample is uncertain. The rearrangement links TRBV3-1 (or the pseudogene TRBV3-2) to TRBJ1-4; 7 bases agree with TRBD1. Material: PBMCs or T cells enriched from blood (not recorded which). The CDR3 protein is CASSQDGQEGTNEKLFF. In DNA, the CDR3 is TGTGCCAGCAGCCAAGATGGACAGGAGGGTACTAATGAAAAACTGTTTTTT.